These 5 T cell receptor beta chains were sequenced from one sample in a study of CD8+CD57+ T cells in acquired aplastic anemia. According to the study, genomic DNA was the template for TCR beta VDJ and CDR3 profiling. A single record per CDR3 protein comes from TCRdb applying MiXCR to the reads. The data show a few hundred thousand distinct CDR3 sequences, 65% to 80% seen once. Source material: sorted CD4+, CD8+, or CD8+CD57+ T cells (not recorded which) from PBMCs. These TCRs come from a human donor in good health, serving as a control.

V gene TRBV12-3 or TRBV12-4 combines with J gene TRBJ2-7; TRBD1 might be the D (6 bases). The J call may be incorrect, as the DNA end agrees better with TRBJ2-1. The CDR3 consists of 14 residues. The CDR3 loop reads CASSFQGQTSEQFF. The CDR3 nucleotides read TGTGCCAGCAGTTTCCAGGGGCAGACCTCCGAGCAGTTCTTC.

This clonotype was observed a single time. The CDR3 here is CASSLLRNSTNTGELFF. CDR3 in DNA: TGTGCCAGCAGTTTATTAAGGAACAGCACAAACACCGGGGAGCTGTTTTTT. The genes are TRBV12-3 or TRBV12-4 and TRBJ2-2; D is undetermined. Trimming stripped 2 bases from V and 2 bases from J, with 15 bases between. The CDR3 runs 17 residues.

A remark on this clonotype: A read error may produce the germline difference seen at one junction end. This chain joins TRBV9 and TRBJ1-5; no clear D. Germline lookup yields CDR1 SGDLS and CDR2 YYNGEE. This CDR3 contains 13 residues. As DNA, the CDR3 is TGTGCCAGCAGCGTAGCGAGCGACTCCTACGAGCAGTTT. Amino acids: CASSVASDSYEQF.

Note on this clonotype: Sequence at one end of the junction differs from germline and may be a read error. The chain employs TRBV20-1 and TRBJ1-6; D ambiguous. This CDR3 is built from 17 residues. Germline CDR1 and CDR2: DFQATT and SNEGSKA (reference sequence). The DNA of the CDR3 is TGCAGTGCTAGAGATGGCCAGTCAAGCTCCTATAATTCACCTCTCCACTTT. Translating gives CSARDGQSSSYNSPLHF.

J is TRBJ1-1 and V is TRBV7-2, with D tentatively TRBD1 (5 bases). CDR1 and CDR2 from the germline V gene are SGHTA and FQGNSA. The CDR3 covers 15 residues. The germline V and J ends were trimmed by 5 bases and 14 bases, with 27 bases remaining between them. In nucleotides, the CDR3 is TGTGCCAGCAGCCGAAGTAGCGGGGACTCCTACGAGCAGTTCTTT. This sequence encodes CASSRSSGDSYEQFF.